These T cell receptor beta chains were read from a single sample in a study of T cell repertoires in cytomegalovirus infection. Each CDR3 protein gets one entry after TCRdb re-called the reads with MiXCR. The sample shows approximately 170,000 distinct CDR3 sequences, 15% to 20% of them seen only once. The material sequenced was CD8+ T cells from PBMCs. These TCRs come from a human donor in good health (CMV status not recorded). Some clones in this sample may be carry-over from other donors' samples. Both conserved end residues are part of each CDR3. D genes are given only for firm matches. Only some rows state a clone size, as once, few, many or a class for expanded clones.

. TRBJ2-3 TRBD2 TRBV7-9 CASSPEGTSGNGDTQYF TGTGCCAGCAGCCCAGAAGGTACTAGCGGGAATGGAGATACGCAGTATTTT
few TRBJ2-2 . TRBV4-1 CASSQAPGTLYGELFF TGCGCCAGCAGCCAGGCCCCGGGGACCCTGTACGGGGAGCTGTTTTTT
. TRBJ2-1 . TRBV6-6 CASLGSLGGNEQFF TGTGCCAGCTTGGGAAGTCTAGGGGGGAATGAGCAGTTCTTC
. TRBJ2-2 . TRBV4-3 CASSQEWTGELFF TGCGCCAGCAGCCAAGAATGGACCGGGGAGCTGTTTTTT
many TRBJ2-7 . TRBV7-8 CASSLRGFSTYEQYF TGTGCCAGCAGCTTAAGGGGCTTCTCTACCTACGAGCAGTACTTC
. TRBJ2-7 . TRBV7-9 CASSSRDRFAYEQYF TGTGCCAGCAGCTCCCGCGACAGGTTCGCCTACGAGCAGTACTTC
few TRBJ1-1 . TRBV12-3/TRBV12-4 CASSGQYEAFF TGTGCCAGCAGTGGACAGTATGAAGCTTTCTTT
. TRBJ2-3 . TRBV6-1 CAGGDRYTDTQYF TGTGCCGGCGGGGACAGATACACAGATACGCAGTATTTT
few TRBJ1-2 . TRBV28 CASSLVQENYGYTF TGTGCCAGCAGTTTGGTCCAGGAGAACTATGGCTACACCTTC
few TRBJ2-7 . TRBV28 CASSKDKTGTPSSYEQYF TGTGCCAGCAGTAAGGACAAGACAGGAACCCCCAGCTCCTACGAGCAGTACTTC
. TRBJ2-5 . TRBV7-2 CASSLGLVGVEETQYF TGTGCCAGCAGCTTAGGGTTGGTGGGAGTGGAAGAGACCCAGTACTTC
few TRBJ2-7 . TRBV7-2 CASSPTPWQAGSSGEQYF TGTGCCAGCAGTCCCACCCCTTGGCAGGCGGGGTCCTCAGGGGAGCAGTACTTC
few TRBJ2-7 TRBD1 TRBV7-2 CASSPPGTGDYEQYF TGTGCCAGCAGCCCTCCCGGGACAGGGGACTACGAGCAGTACTTC
few TRBJ1-5 . TRBV11-2 CASSLTNDQPQHF TGTGCCAGCAGCTTAACAAATGATCAGCCCCAGCATTTT
. TRBJ2-3 TRBD2 TRBV7-2 CASSLLAGPSTDTQYF TGTGCCAGCAGCTTGCTAGCGGGACCGAGCACAGATACGCAGTATTTT
. TRBJ2-1 . TRBV11-2 CASSLISRAYNEQFF TGTGCCAGCAGCTTAATAAGTAGAGCCTACAATGAGCAGTTCTTC
. TRBJ2-1 TRBD1 TRBV7-9 CASRGWTGILDEQFF TGTGCCAGCAGAGGATGGACAGGCATTTTGGATGAGCAGTTCTTC
. TRBJ2-3 . TRBV6-2/TRBV6-3 CASSSVIRTGPDTQYF TGTGCCAGCTCTTCTGTAATTAGGACCGGCCCCGATACGCAGTATTTT
. TRBJ2-7 . TRBV4-3 CASSQDQDSLYEQYF TGCGCCAGCAGCCAAGATCAGGACAGCCTCTACGAGCAGTACTTC
few TRBJ2-7 . TRBV11-2 CASSLLTTPYEQYF TGTGCCAGCAGCTTACTGACGACTCCCTACGAGCAGTACTTC
. TRBJ1-2 . TRBV6-6 CASSYGAGDGYTF TGTGCCAGCAGTTACGGGGCAGGGGACGGCTACACCTTC
. TRBJ2-1 . TRBV9 CASSVGRGALDNEQFF TGTGCCAGCAGCGTAGGAAGGGGGGCTCTGGACAATGAGCAGTTCTTC
. TRBJ1-2 TRBD1 TRBV20-1 CSARTLSEGAANYGYTF TGCAGTGCTAGAACACTCAGCGAGGGGGCCGCTAACTATGGCTACACCTTC
few TRBJ2-7 . TRBV6-2/TRBV6-3 CASSYDMESYEQYF TGTGCCAGCAGTTACGACATGGAATCCTACGAGCAGTACTTC
. TRBJ2-5 . TRBV20-1 CSAIPDRYQETQYF TGCAGTGCCATCCCGGACCGTTATCAAGAGACCCAGTACTTC
. TRBJ2-1 TRBD1 TRBV28 CASTGTGHNEQFF TGTGCCAGCACGGGGACAGGGCACAATGAGCAGTTCTTC
. TRBJ2-1 TRBD2 TRBV7-2 CASSSLPLAEDNEQFF TGTGCCAGCAGCTCCCTCCCTCTAGCGGAGGACAATGAGCAGTTCTTC
many TRBJ2-3 TRBD1 TRBV5-1 CASSLRRGSDTQYF TGCGCCAGCAGTCTCCGCAGGGGGTCAGATACGCAGTATTTT
. TRBJ2-7 . TRBV4-3 CASSQDSRSRTYEQYF TGCGCCAGCAGCCAAGACTCCCGCAGCCGAACATACGAGCAGTACTTC
. TRBJ2-7 TRBD2 TRBV6-2/TRBV6-3 CASTGLAGVSYEQYF TGTGCCAGCACCGGACTAGCGGGGGTCTCCTACGAGCAGTACTTC
few TRBJ2-2 . TRBV28 CASSPSFEANTGELFF TGTGCCAGCAGTCCGAGTTTCGAAGCGAACACCGGGGAGCTGTTTTTT
few TRBJ2-7 TRBD2 TRBV20-1 CSARRLAGASYEQYF TGCAGTGCCCGAAGACTAGCGGGGGCTTCCTACGAGCAGTACTTC
. TRBJ2-7 TRBD2 TRBV28 CASSLWGGFEQYF TGTGCCAGCAGTCTATGGGGGGGGTTCGAGCAGTACTTC
. TRBJ2-1 . TRBV6-2/TRBV6-3 CASSRVSYNEQFF TGTGCCAGCAGTAGAGTTAGTTACAATGAGCAGTTCTTC
few TRBJ2-7 . TRBV27 CASSPGPRVDEQYF TGTGCCAGCAGTCCCGGGCCACGGGTGGACGAGCAGTACTTC
. TRBJ1-3 . TRBV29-1 CSAQTYRSGNTIYF TGCAGCGCACAGACTTACCGATCTGGAAACACCATATATTTT
many TRBJ2-3 TRBD1 TRBV7-8 CASSPRTGVNTDTQYF TGTGCCAGCAGCCCTAGAACAGGGGTGAACACAGATACGCAGTATTTT
. TRBJ2-1 TRBD2 TRBV28 CASGEGLAIYNEQFF TGTGCCAGCGGAGAGGGACTAGCGATCTACAATGAGCAGTTCTTC
few TRBJ2-5 TRBD2 TRBV6-2/TRBV6-3 CASSYSSGTSGGQETQYF TGTGCCAGCAGTTACTCCTCCGGGACTAGCGGGGGCCAAGAGACCCAGTACTTC
few TRBJ2-1 TRBD2 TRBV4-1 CASSHPATPGLAVTYNEQFF TGCGCCAGCAGCCATCCCGCAACCCCGGGACTAGCGGTTACATACAATGAGCAGTTCTTC
many TRBJ1-2 TRBD1 TRBV12-3/TRBV12-4 CASSSTQTGDYGYTF TGTGCCAGCAGTTCCACCCAGACAGGGGACTATGGCTACACCTTC